The rows below give T cell receptor beta chains drawn from one sample of a study of blood T cells in healthy people across ages. TCRdb analysed the 5' RACE reads with MiXCR anew, one entry per CDR3 protein. There are about 830,000 distinct CDR3 sequences in the sample; about 62% occur only once, and about a quarter lies in the top ten. The specimen sequenced was blood. Every receptor here comes from a man aged 25-45 years in good health. Both conserved end residues are part of each CDR3. Fields, in order: D gene, J gene, V gene, clone size, CDR3 DNA, CDR3 protein. D genes are given only for firm matches. For some rows the clone size is stated as once, few or many, or as a class when expanded; others skip it.

d_call: TRBD2; j_call: TRBJ2-7; v_call: TRBV20-1; clone_size: few; cdr3_nt: TGCAGTGCTGATCCGGGACTAGCGGGGGGTACCTACGAGCAGTACTTC; cdr3_aa: CSADPGLAGGTYEQYF
d_call: NA; j_call: TRBJ2-5; v_call: TRBV10-3; clone_size: few; cdr3_nt: TGTGCCATCACCCACGGCCTCCAAGAGACCCAGTACTTC; cdr3_aa: CAITHGLQETQYF
d_call: NA; j_call: TRBJ2-5; v_call: TRBV7-2; clone_size: NA; cdr3_nt: TGTGCCAGCAGCCCTCGGACGTACCAAGAGACCCAGTACTTC; cdr3_aa: CASSPRTYQETQYF
d_call: NA; j_call: TRBJ1-2; v_call: TRBV7-2; clone_size: NA; cdr3_nt: TGTGCCAGCAGCCGGGACCCTCGAGGGGATGGCTACACCTTC; cdr3_aa: CASSRDPRGDGYTF
d_call: TRBD1; j_call: TRBJ2-6; v_call: TRBV2; clone_size: few; cdr3_nt: TGTGCCAGCAACGAAGACAGGGCTAGCTCTGGGGCCAACGTCCTGACTTTC; cdr3_aa: CASNEDRASSGANVLTF
d_call: NA; j_call: TRBJ2-7; v_call: TRBV7-3; clone_size: NA; cdr3_nt: TGTGCCAGCAGCTTAAGGACGGGAGAGCAGTACTTC; cdr3_aa: CASSLRTGEQYF
d_call: TRBD2; j_call: TRBJ2-3; v_call: TRBV3-1; clone_size: NA; cdr3_nt: TGTGCCAGCAGCCGACCTACCAGCGGGGTAGGGGCAGATACGCAGTATTTT; cdr3_aa: CASSRPTSGVGADTQYF
d_call: TRBD2; j_call: TRBJ2-3; v_call: TRBV7-2; clone_size: NA; cdr3_nt: TGTGCCAGCAGCCTTCGACTAGCGGGGGGTCGGTGGGACACAGATACGCAGTATTTT; cdr3_aa: CASSLRLAGGRWDTDTQYF
d_call: NA; j_call: TRBJ1-4; v_call: TRBV6-2/TRBV6-3; clone_size: few; cdr3_nt: TGTGCCAGCAGTTACCCGCGAGAAGGGGGAGAAAAACTGTTTTTT; cdr3_aa: CASSYPREGGEKLFF
d_call: TRBD2; j_call: TRBJ2-2; v_call: TRBV4-3; clone_size: NA; cdr3_nt: TGCGCCAGCACAGCCAAACCGACGGGGGGTGAACCCACGGGGGAGCTGTTTTTT; cdr3_aa: CASTAKPTGGEPTGELFF
d_call: NA; j_call: TRBJ2-7; v_call: TRBV20-1; clone_size: few; cdr3_nt: TGCAGTGCTAGAGATCAGGTACAGGGCTACGAGCAGTACTTC; cdr3_aa: CSARDQVQGYEQYF
d_call: TRBD1; j_call: TRBJ2-7; v_call: TRBV20-1; clone_size: many; cdr3_nt: TGCAGTGCAAAGACAGGGGGAGGCTCCTACGAGCAGTACTTC; cdr3_aa: CSAKTGGGSYEQYF
d_call: TRBD1; j_call: TRBJ1-2; v_call: TRBV18; clone_size: NA; cdr3_nt: TGTGCCAGCTCACCACAAGACAGGGGGTCCCACGGCTACACCTTC; cdr3_aa: CASSPQDRGSHGYTF
d_call: NA; j_call: TRBJ2-3; v_call: TRBV12-5; clone_size: NA; cdr3_nt: TGTGCTAGTGGTGAGGGCATTGGGGCAGATACGCAGTATTTT; cdr3_aa: CASGEGIGADTQYF
d_call: NA; j_call: TRBJ2-3; v_call: TRBV6-5; clone_size: NA; cdr3_nt: TGTGCCAGCAGAGCCGGGATTACAGATACGCAGTATTTT; cdr3_aa: CASRAGITDTQYF
d_call: NA; j_call: TRBJ2-6; v_call: TRBV2; clone_size: NA; cdr3_nt: TGTGCCAGCTCCCTAAACAGGTGGACGCCCACTGGGGCCAACGTCCTGACTTTC; cdr3_aa: CASSLNRWTPTGANVLTF
d_call: NA; j_call: TRBJ2-5; v_call: TRBV18; clone_size: NA; cdr3_nt: TGTGCCAGCTCACCGTTACAGGTGGGCACGGAGACCCAGTACTTC; cdr3_aa: CASSPLQVGTETQYF
d_call: NA; j_call: TRBJ2-5; v_call: TRBV6-2/TRBV6-3; clone_size: NA; cdr3_nt: TGTGCCAGCAGTTTGACTCTCGGAGAGACCCAGTACTTC; cdr3_aa: CASSLTLGETQYF
d_call: TRBD2; j_call: TRBJ2-6; v_call: TRBV12-3/TRBV12-4; clone_size: NA; cdr3_nt: TGTGCCAGCAGTTTAGATCTAGCGGGGCTCTCTGGGGCCAACGTCCTGACTTTC; cdr3_aa: CASSLDLAGLSGANVLTF
d_call: TRBD2; j_call: TRBJ2-1; v_call: TRBV28; clone_size: NA; cdr3_nt: TGTGCCAGCAGAGCTCTAGCGGCACCTTACAATGAGCAGTTCTTC; cdr3_aa: CASRALAAPYNEQFF
d_call: NA; j_call: TRBJ2-7; v_call: TRBV28; clone_size: NA; cdr3_nt: TGTGCCAGCAGTTTGTTAGGGTACAGTTACGAGCAGTACTTC; cdr3_aa: CASSLLGYSYEQYF
d_call: TRBD2; j_call: TRBJ2-1; v_call: TRBV7-2; clone_size: NA; cdr3_nt: TGTGCCAGCAGCCAAACTAGCGCTTCCTCCTACAATGAGCAGTTCTTC; cdr3_aa: CASSQTSASSYNEQFF
d_call: NA; j_call: TRBJ2-5; v_call: TRBV12-3/TRBV12-4; clone_size: few; cdr3_nt: TGTGCCAGCAGTTACAGGACAGCTCAAGAGACCCAGTACTTC; cdr3_aa: CASSYRTAQETQYF
d_call: NA; j_call: TRBJ1-1; v_call: TRBV20-1; clone_size: NA; cdr3_nt: TGCAGTGCCGGGGTAACTGGGGGGCGCGGAGGCACTGAAGCTTTCTTT; cdr3_aa: CSAGVTGGRGGTEAFF
d_call: NA; j_call: TRBJ1-4; v_call: TRBV7-8; clone_size: NA; cdr3_nt: TGTGCCAGCAGCGACGACGGCGGGGTCGTGACTAATGAAAAACTGTTTTTT; cdr3_aa: CASSDDGGVVTNEKLFF
d_call: NA; j_call: TRBJ2-7; v_call: TRBV29-1; clone_size: few; cdr3_nt: TGCAGCGTTGAACTCCGGGACGCCTACGAGCAGTACTTC; cdr3_aa: CSVELRDAYEQYF